This T cell receptor (beta chain) came from a study of T cells in Graves' hyperthyroidism and ophthalmopathy. The study excluded patients with uncontrolled infection, other autoimmune disease, pregnancy or lactation. Germline CDR1 and CDR2: MNHNS and SASEGT. The CDR3 loop spans 14 amino acids. V lost 8 bases, J lost 3 bases, and 5 bases stayed unmatched. Study-level results: Expanded thyroid clonotypes (above 0.001) were mostly also found in blood.

It was RNA transcripts that yielded the amplified TCR beta CDR3 regions. HTBI primers drove first-round RT-PCR of the TCR CDR3. TCRdb recomputed calls from the multiplex PCR reads with MiXCR, one row per CDR3 protein. The data show approximately 600,000 distinct CDR3 sequences, with approximately 14% seen just once and roughly 4.5% held by the top ten. Notes on this clonotype: What it binds is not known.

The sequence was collected from a woman in her 40s with Graves' ophthalmopathy. Source material: blood. V gene TRBV6-1 combines with J gene TRBJ2-2, with 8 bases matching TRBD1. The CDR3 region is CASRQGAYTGELFF. As DNA, the CDR3 is TGTGCCAGCCGCCAGGGGGCTTACACCGGGGAGCTGTTTTTT.